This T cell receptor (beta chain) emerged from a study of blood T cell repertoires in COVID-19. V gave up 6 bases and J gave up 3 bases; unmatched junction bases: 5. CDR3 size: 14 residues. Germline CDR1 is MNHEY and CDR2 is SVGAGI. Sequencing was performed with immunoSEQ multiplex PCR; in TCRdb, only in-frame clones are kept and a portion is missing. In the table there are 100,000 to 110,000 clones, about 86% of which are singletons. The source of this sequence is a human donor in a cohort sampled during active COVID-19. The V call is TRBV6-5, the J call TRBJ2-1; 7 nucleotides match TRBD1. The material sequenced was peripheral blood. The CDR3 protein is CASSAGTVYNEQFF. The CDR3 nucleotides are TGTGCCAGCAGCGCCGGGACAGTCTACAATGAGCAGTTCTTC.